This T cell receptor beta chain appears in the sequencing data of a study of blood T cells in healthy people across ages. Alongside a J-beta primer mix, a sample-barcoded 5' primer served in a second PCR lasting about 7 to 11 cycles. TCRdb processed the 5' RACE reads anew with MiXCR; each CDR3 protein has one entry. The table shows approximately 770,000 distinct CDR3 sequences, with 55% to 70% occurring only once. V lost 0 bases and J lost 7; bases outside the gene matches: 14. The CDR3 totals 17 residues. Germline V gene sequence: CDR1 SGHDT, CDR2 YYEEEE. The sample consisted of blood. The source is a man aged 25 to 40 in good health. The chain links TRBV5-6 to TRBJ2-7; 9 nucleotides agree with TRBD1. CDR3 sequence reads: CASSLASGTGRLGEQYF. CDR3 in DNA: TGTGCCAGCAGCTTGGCCTCCGGGACAGGGAGGTTGGGTGAGCAGTACTTC.